This T cell receptor beta chain derives from a study of T cell changes during pregnancy in multiple sclerosis. Deletions cut 0 bases from V and 3 bases from J, with 9 bases between. This CDR3 contains 15 residues. Germline CDR1 is LNHNV and CDR2 is YYDKDF (reference sequence). Method: immunoSEQ multiplex PCR; TCRdb's copy keeps in-frame clones and lacks some. Of about 40,000 clones listed, more than 90% are singletons. This rearrangement joins TRBV15 to TRBJ2-1; D is possibly TRBD1 (6 bases). Material: CD8+ T cells from peripheral blood mononuclear cells, obtained in the first trimester of pregnancy. This TCR was sampled from a female donor with multiple sclerosis, enrolled in a pregnancy study. CDR3 sequence: CATSRDRGLYNEQFF. The CDR3 DNA reads as TGTGCCACCAGCAGAGACAGGGGCCTCTACAATGAGCAGTTCTTC.